This T cell receptor beta chain was identified in a study of T cells in Graves' hyperthyroidism and ophthalmopathy. These patients, aged 18 to 65, had recently diagnosed hyperthyroidism lasting under 2 months. It was uncontrolled infection, other autoimmune disease, pregnancy or lactation that excluded patients. PBMCs came from 10 ml fresh peripheral blood. Germline-derived CDR1 and CDR2 are LNHDA and SQIVND (reference sequence). Trimming took off 1 base at V and 3 bases at J, with 13 bases between the two ends. The length of the CDR3 is 15 residues. Regions amplified from RNA transcripts were the TCR beta CDR3 regions. Primed by the HTBI set, a first-round RT-PCR was run on the TCR CDR3. TCRdb passed the multiplex PCR reads through MiXCR, listing each CDR3 protein once. The sample yields about half a million distinct CDR3 sequences, around 21% seen once. This clonotype was seen repeatedly, ten times or more.

The chain joins TRBV19 to TRBJ2-7; D is tentatively TRBD1 or TRBD2 (5 bases each). The material sequenced was blood. This TCR came from a man between 18 and 35 years old with Graves' hyperthyroidism. This CDR3 reads CASSIVQGENYEQYF. CDR3 coding DNA: TGTGCCAGTAGTATAGTTCAGGGAGAAAACTACGAGCAGTACTTC.